This entry describes one T cell receptor (beta chain). Its cognate antigen is unknown. Vbeta (60) and Jbeta (13) primers were used in the PCR. Repertoires were generated with immunoSEQ multiplex PCR, while TCRdb's copy carries only in-frame clones and drops some. Of 250,000 to 350,000 clones detected, 80% appear once; the ten largest clones hold around 0.33%. The record originates from a study of cytomegalovirus exposure and HLA in healthy donors. This CDR3 contains 13 residues. Germline assignment: CDR1 SGHRS and CDR2 YFSETQ. The germline V and J ends were trimmed by 4 bases and 4 bases, with 8 bases remaining between them. The study, taken as a whole, reports: By HLA locus, TCR association rates varied in a later analysis, with DRB1 showing the most and HLA-C the fewest. Cytomegalovirus-associated TCR beta chains were listed, numbering 164. CMV serostatus alone was available as immune exposure information.

The sequence was obtained from a girl aged 2 to 10 in good health and CMV-seronegative. Material: PBMCs. The J gene is TRBJ2-2, the V gene TRBV5-1; weak D call: TRBD2 (6 bases). CDR3 residues: CASSPGVTGELFF. CDR3 nucleotides: TGCGCCAGCAGCCCGGGAGTCACCGGGGAGCTGTTTTTT.